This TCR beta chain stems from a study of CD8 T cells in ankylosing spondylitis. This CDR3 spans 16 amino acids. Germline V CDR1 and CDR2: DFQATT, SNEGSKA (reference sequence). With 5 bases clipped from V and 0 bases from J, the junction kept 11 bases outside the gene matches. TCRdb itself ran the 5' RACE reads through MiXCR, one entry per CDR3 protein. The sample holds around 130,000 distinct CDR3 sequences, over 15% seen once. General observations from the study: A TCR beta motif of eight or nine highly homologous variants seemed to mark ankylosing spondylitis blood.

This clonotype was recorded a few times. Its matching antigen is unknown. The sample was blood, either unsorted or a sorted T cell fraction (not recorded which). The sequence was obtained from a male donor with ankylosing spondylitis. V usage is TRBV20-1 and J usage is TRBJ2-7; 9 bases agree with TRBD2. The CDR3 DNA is TGCAGTGCTCCCGTAGCGGGAGCCTCCTTCTCCTACGAGCAGTACTTC. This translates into CSAPVAGASFSYEQYF.